Ten or more counts support the clone carrying this T cell receptor beta chain. These data come from a study of blood T cells in healthy people across ages. The CDR3 is made up of 14 amino acids. Trimming removed 1 base from V and 0 bases from J, with 10 bases in between. Germline V gives CDR1 DFQATT, CDR2 SNEGSKA (reference sequence). Every donor provided 7.5 to 10 milliliters of peripheral blood. Using a J-beta primer mix together with a sample-barcoded 5' primer, a second PCR was run for about 6 to 11 cycles. Each TCR beta cDNA got a 12-nucleotide random molecular identifier. A single record per CDR3 protein comes from TCRdb applying MiXCR to the 5' RACE reads. The data contain fewer than 800,000 distinct CDR3 sequences, roughly 32% of them singletons.

The V gene is TRBV20-1, the J gene TRBJ2-7, with a tentative D call TRBD2 (6 bases). The origin of this receptor is a woman aged 80 or older in good health. The sequenced material came from blood. The CDR3 loop reads CSARVGGRSYEQYF. The DNA of the CDR3 is TGCAGTGCTAGAGTCGGGGGACGCTCCTACGAGCAGTACTTC.